The rows below give T cell receptor beta chains drawn from one sample of a study of CD8 T cells in ankylosing spondylitis. Via MiXCR, TCRdb re-called the 5' RACE reads, giving one row per CDR3 protein. The sample includes 350,000 to 450,000 distinct CDR3 sequences, roughly 27% of them seen just once. Material: blood, either unsorted or a sorted T cell fraction (not recorded which). These receptors all come from a male donor with ankylosing spondylitis. Both conserved end residues are part of each CDR3. The D gene is left open where the match is weak. Some rows mark clone size as missing; the rest say once, few, many or name a class of expanded clone.

D gene | clone size | J gene | V gene | CDR3 protein | CDR3 DNA
TRBD2 | NA | TRBJ2-5 | TRBV27 | CASSFQAGYQETQYF | TGTGCCAGCAGTTTCCAAGCGGGGTACCAAGAGACCCAGTACTTC
NA | few | TRBJ1-5 | TRBV7-9 | CASSIPGFSGSQPQHF | TGTGCCAGCAGCATACCGGGTTTCTCGGGTTCTCAGCCCCAGCATTTT
NA | few | TRBJ2-7 | TRBV3-1 | CASNRGLGEQYF | TGTGCCAGCAACCGGGGTTTAGGCGAGCAGTACTTC
NA | NA | TRBJ2-1 | TRBV11-2 | CASSFTARNEQFF | TGTGCCAGCAGCTTCACGGCCCGCAATGAGCAGTTCTTC
NA | few | TRBJ1-2 | TRBV7-9 | CASSLGQVYGYTF | TGTGCCAGCAGCTTAGGGCAGGTCTATGGCTACACCTTC
NA | NA | TRBJ2-7 | TRBV10-3 | CAISESGVLALQMEQYF | TGTGCCATCAGTGAGTCAGGTGTACTAGCCCTACAGATGGAGCAGTACTTC
TRBD1 | few | TRBJ1-1 | TRBV7-9 | CASSLVQGVTEAFF | TGTGCCAGCAGCTTGGTTCAGGGGGTCACTGAAGCTTTCTTT
NA | NA | TRBJ2-1 | TRBV5-1 | CASSLAGGRSGRGRSYNEQFF | TGCGCCAGCAGCTTGGCCGGGGGCCGTAGCGGAAGGGGAAGGTCCTACAATGAGCAGTTCTTC
TRBD1 | NA | TRBJ2-5 | TRBV29-1 | CSVEGQAGETQYF | TGCAGCGTTGAGGGACAGGCAGGGGAGACCCAGTACTTC
NA | NA | TRBJ2-1 | TRBV27 | CASSLSDRINEQFF | TGTGCCAGCAGTTTATCGGACAGAATCAATGAGCAGTTCTTC
NA | NA | TRBJ2-5 | TRBV7-2 | CASSLELALNQETQYF | TGTGCCAGCAGCTTAGAGTTGGCTCTGAACCAAGAGACCCAGTACTTC